This note documents a single T cell receptor beta chain sequence. What it recognizes is unknown. The sample belongs to a study of shared clonotypes between healthy human individuals. Study-wide results and limits: Incomplete sequencing of sorted subsets was indicated by rarefaction despite large depth.

V dropped 5 bases and J dropped 4 bases, with 5 bases sitting between them. Germline CDR1 is SNHLY and CDR2 is FYNNEI. The CDR3 length is 12 residues. Each sorted subset replicate got 200 ng genomic DNA, 25,000 to 35,000 genomes. TCRdb's table, derived via immunoSEQ multiplex PCR, lists solely in-frame clones and lacks some. Of a few million clones in the sample, 85% to 95% are singletons; the top ten hold about 0.37%. The chain uses TRBV2 and TRBJ2-2; no clear D gene. The source material was naive CD4+ T cells from PBMCs. Stated subset: CD45RA+ positively selected. The receptor was isolated from a man aged 18 to 30 in good health. Some clones in this sample may be carry-over from other donors' samples. The CDR3 DNA sequence: TGTGCCAGCAGTAGAATCACCGGGGAGCTGTTTTTT. As protein: CASSRITGELFF.